The T cell receptor beta chain under discussion was sequenced for a study of cytomegalovirus exposure and HLA in healthy donors. Study-level findings and limits: Within the 120 or so validation repertoires, first-cohort TCR clusters tended to co-occur, according to a later analysis. A few of the chains that were CMV-associated were confirmed in vitro to be specific for CMV antigens. The study recorded around 160 TCR beta chains that were cytomegalovirus-associated. Cytomegalovirus status was reportedly diagnosed by the classifier with high specificity and sensitivity.

Remarks on this clone: The antigen remains unidentified.

Clones were read by immunoSEQ multiplex PCR, and TCRdb kept only the in-frame ones, dropping some. This sample has roughly 90,000 clones, with 85% to 95% found just once. The TCR sequence derives from a woman in her 30s in good health and CMV-seropositive. Sequencing input: PBMCs.

Here the CDR3 reads CASSLWQNTEAFF. Here the CDR3 DNA reads TGCGCCAGCAGCTTGTGGCAGAACACTGAAGCTTTCTTT. The chain is built from TRBV5-1 and TRBJ1-1; D not certain. V lost 1 base and J 1 base, leaving 5 bases between the germline ends. The CDR3 covers 13 residues. Germline CDR1 is SGHRS and CDR2 is YFSETQ.